These 20 T cell receptor beta chains came from one sample sequenced in a study of T cell responses to AZD1222 COVID-19 vaccine. Profiling relied on immunoSEQ multiplex PCR, and the TCRdb table lists in-frame clones only, not all of them. The table lists some 85,000 clones, roughly nine tenths of them singletons. This specimen consisted of peripheral blood, obtained on day 0 of AZD1222 vaccination. The receptors stem from an adult in good health.

The chain couples TRBV5-6 to TRBJ2-4, with D possibly being TRBD2 (5 bases). V lost 4 bases, J lost 1 base, and 12 bases lay in between. The CDR3 extends over 15 amino acids. Germline CDR1 reads SGHDT; CDR2 reads YYEEEE. CDR3 coding DNA: TGTGCCAGCAGCCCCGAGGGCCACGCCAAAAACATTCAGTACTTC. Translated: CASSPEGHAKNIQYF.

The CDR3 coding sequence is TGTGCCAGCAGCCAAGATCTGAGTGGGAGCTCAGATACGCAGTATTTT. Translated: CASSQDLSGSSDTQYF. J is TRBJ2-3 and V is TRBV14; the D gene is possibly TRBD2 (5 bases). V lost 0 bases and J lost 4, with 14 bases in between. This CDR3 region has 16 residues. Germline V lookup: CDR1 SGHDN, CDR2 FVKESK.

This clone has just one count. J is TRBJ1-2 and V is TRBV5-1; D gene unclear. Trimming stripped 4 bases from V and 8 bases from J, with 21 bases between. This CDR3 region has 15 residues. Germline V lookup: CDR1 SGHRS, CDR2 YFSETQ. CDR3 DNA sequence: TGCGCCAGCAGCCCGGAGGCCTTAGAGGCAAAGGGCTACACCTTC. This gives the protein CASSPEALEAKGYTF.

This rearrangement joins TRBV7-7 to TRBJ1-1; maybe TRBD1 (6 bases). Germline V gene sequence: CDR1 SSHAT, CDR2 FNYEAQ (reference sequence). Trimming removed 5 bases at V and 4 bases at J, with 17 bases between. This CDR3 region has 15 residues. The CDR3 DNA reads TGTGCCAGCAGCCCACAGGGTCAGGGGAGCACTGAAGCTTTCTTT. Protein: CASSPQGQGSTEAFF.

In the case of this clone: Different DNA sequences within this sample yield the same CDR3. The rearrangement links TRBV7-2 to TRBJ2-1; D perhaps matches TRBD1 (6 bases). This CDR3 contains 15 residues. CDR1 is SGHTA, CDR2 FQGNSA, per germline. Trimming cost V 1 base and J 1 base, with 8 bases left between them. CDR3 coding DNA: TGTGCCAGCAGCTTAGGCCAGGGGTCCTACAATGAGCAGTTCTTC. Amino acids: CASSLGQGSYNEQFF.

The CDR3 sequence is CASSDTGTNEKLFF. The CDR3, as DNA: TGTGCCAGCAGTGATACAGGGACGAATGAAAAACTGTTTTTT. The chain links TRBV6-1 to TRBJ1-4; tentatively, D is TRBD1 (6 bases). Germline V gives CDR1 MNHNS, CDR2 SASEGT. Deletions cut 3 bases from V and 5 bases from J, with 10 bases between. The length of the CDR3 is 14 residues.

The chain links TRBV27 to TRBJ1-1, with D unclear. This CDR3 contains 16 residues. The germline V gene encodes CDR1 MNHEY and CDR2 SMNVEV (reference sequence). V was shortened by 4 bases and J by 1 base, with 16 bases between the two germline ends. CDR3 coding DNA: TGTGCCAGCAGTTCCACTCTCCGGGATACGAACACTGAAGCTTTCTTT. Protein: CASSSTLRDTNTEAFF.

The J gene is TRBJ2-3, the V gene TRBV10-1; a weak D match, TRBD1 (6 bases). Germline V gene lookup returns CDR1 WNHNN and CDR2 SYGVQD (reference sequence). The V gene lost 2 bases and the J gene lost 4 bases, with 19 bases spanning the gap. The CDR3 runs to 17 residues. CDR3 nucleotide sequence: TGCGCCAGCAGTGAGATCCAGGGGAAGTACGCTGCAGATACGCAGTATTTT. It specifies CASSEIQGKYAADTQYF.

V is TRBV7-2 and J is TRBJ1-4; 10 nucleotides agree with TRBD1. J lost 3 bases, V lost 2 bases, and 3 bases had no gene match. The CDR3 length is 16 residues. The germline gives CDR1 SGHTA, CDR2 FQGNSA. CDR3 region: CASSLWGTGANEKLFF. The CDR3 bases are TGTGCCAGCAGCTTATGGGGGACAGGGGCTAATGAAAAACTGTTTTTT.

This clone came up once. The V and J genes are TRBV7-9 and TRBJ2-1; 7 bases fit TRBD2. The CDR3 sequence is 14 residues long. J gave up 7 bases and V 1 base, and 4 bases lay outside the gene matches. Germline V lookup: CDR1 SEHNR, CDR2 FQNEAQ (reference sequence). Written as DNA, the CDR3 is TGTGCCAGCAGCTTAGTCGGGAGGTCAAATGAGCAGTTCTTC. Its translation: CASSLVGRSNEQFF.

The chain has TRBV5-1 and TRBJ1-2; 8 nucleotides match TRBD1. Germline CDR1 is SGHRS and CDR2 is YFSETQ. The CDR3 runs to 14 residues. The V and J ends lost 4 bases and 7 bases, in that order; junction bases with no gene match: 9. In DNA, the CDR3 is TGCGCCAGCAGCACCGGACAGGGACTACTTGGCTACACCTTC. Translated: CASSTGQGLLGYTF.

In this sample, this clone turned up once. This chain links TRBV7-8 with TRBJ2-3; TRBD2 might be the D (6 bases). V was cut by 5 bases and J by 2 bases, with 11 bases left in between. The CDR3 is made up of 14 amino acids. Per the germline V gene, CDR1 is SGHVS and CDR2 is FQNEAQ. The CDR3 DNA reads TGTGCCAGCAGCCCGGGACTTCACACAGATACGCAGTATTTT. Protein product: CASSPGLHTDTQYF.

The V gene is TRBV29-1, the J gene TRBJ1-1; a possible D gene is TRBD1 (5 bases). The CDR3 is made up of 11 amino acids. The V gene lost 6 bases and the J gene lost 7 bases, with 12 bases spanning the gap. Germline V CDR1 and CDR2: SQVTM, ANQGSEA. The CDR3 is CSVSGTLEAFF. Here the CDR3 DNA reads TGCAGCGTATCCGGGACCCTTGAAGCTTTCTTT.

V and J are TRBV5-1 and TRBJ1-1, with D unresolved. Germline-derived CDR1 and CDR2 are SGHRS and YFSETQ. V gave up 1 base and J gave up 3 bases, with 10 bases separating them. The CDR3 totals 14 residues. CDR3 in DNA: TGCGCCAGCAGCTTGCTGGTGGGTTACACTGAAGCTTTCTTT. Protein product: CASSLLVGYTEAFF. The full variable domain, with the rest looked up from reference TRBV5-1 and TRBJ1-1, is KAGVTQTPRYLIKTRGQQVTLSCSPISGHRSVSWYQQTPGQGLQFLFEYFSETQRNKGNFPGRFSGRQFSNSRSEMNVSTLELGDSALYLCASSLLVGYTEAFFGQGTRLTVV.

The CDR3 reads CASSPDGGSVYEQYF. As DNA, the CDR3 is TGCGCCAGCAGCCCAGACGGCGGTAGCGTTTACGAGCAGTACTTC. The V call is TRBV5-1, the J call TRBJ2-7; maybe TRBD2 (5 bases). Germline CDR1 SGHRS, CDR2 YFSETQ. Trimming took off 4 bases at V and 4 bases at J, with 18 bases between the two ends. The CDR3 is 15 amino acids.

The chain has TRBV25-1 and TRBJ2-3, with 11 bases that match TRBD2. The CDR3 has 18 residues. V lost 6 bases to trimming and J lost 4 bases; unmatched junction nucleotides: 15. Per the germline V gene, CDR1 is MGHDK and CDR2 is SYGVNS. CDR3 coding DNA: TGTGCCAGCAGGGCCTTATTGGGACTAGCGGACCCCCCAGATACGCAGTATTTT. Translation gives CASRALLGLADPPDTQYF.

The rearrangement links TRBV19 to TRBJ1-1; D is uncertain. CDR1 LNHDA and CDR2 SQIVND come from the germline V gene (reference sequence). This CDR3 comprises 13 residues. With 8 bases removed from V and 1 base from J, the gap between germline ends came to 11 bases. CDR3 bases: TGTGCCAGTGGCCGCAGTAGGAACACTGAAGCTTTCTTT. Residues: CASGRSRNTEAFF. The full variable domain, with the rest looked up from reference TRBV19 and TRBJ1-1, is DGGITQSPKYLFRKEGQNVTLSCEQNLNHDAMYWYRQDPGQGLRLIYYSQIVNDFQKGDIAEGYSVSREKKESFPLTVTSAQKNPTAFYLCASGRSRNTEAFFGQGTRLTVV.

The genes are TRBV2 and TRBJ1-5; 7 positions agree with TRBD1. The ends lost 4 bases at V and 0 bases at J; junction bases unmatched: 3. The CDR3 extends over 15 amino acids. From germline, CDR1 is SNHLY and CDR2 FYNNEI. In nucleotides, the CDR3 is TGTGCCAGCAGTGCGACAGGGAGTAGCAATCAGCCCCAGCATTTT. This codes for CASSATGSSNQPQHF.

The CDR3 sequence is CASSKSPHGSNQPQHF. CDR3 nucleotides: TGTGCCAGCAGCAAATCCCCCCACGGGAGCAATCAGCCCCAGCATTTT. The V and J genes are TRBV21-1 and TRBJ1-5. TRBV21-1 corresponds to a pseudogene. This CDR3 region has 16 residues.

The chain joins TRBV19 to TRBJ2-7, with D unclear. Germline lookup yields CDR1 LNHDA and CDR2 SQIVND (reference sequence). The CDR3 loop spans 11 amino acids. V lost 4 bases to trimming and J lost 3 bases, with 4 bases between them. For the CDR3, the DNA is TGTGCCAGTAGTACGAACTACGAGCAGTACTTC. Amino acids: CASSTNYEQYF.